This note documents a single T cell receptor (beta chain) sequence. Its antigen remains unidentified. The unsorted libraries had their origin in 2 million PBMCs stored at -80 C. The sample originates from a study of neurological immune-mediated disorders. Across the whole study: Of the approximately 34 patients with multiple sclerosis, some 31 had relapsing-remitting MS, whereas the remaining 3 had secondary progressive MS. Study-level points and caveats: Phylogenetic grouping assigned the repertoires of 18 of 34 multiple sclerosis patients to a single cluster of related CDR3 sequences. This cluster may be a repertoire-level signature.

The germline gives CDR1 DFQATT, CDR2 SNEGSKA (reference sequence). The CDR3 runs to 17 residues. The V and J ends lost 5 bases and 2 bases, in that order; junction bases with no gene match: 8. The cDNA was synthesized by 5'RACE incorporating 10-nucleotide random UMIs. Via MiXCR, TCRdb re-called the 5' RACE reads, giving one row per CDR3 protein. The data show 55,000 to 75,000 distinct CDR3 sequences, 5.2% seen once. The V and J genes are TRBV20-1 and TRBJ2-3; 15 bases fit TRBD2. The receptor was derived from a woman younger than 45 with multiple sclerosis. The material sequenced was PBMCs. The CDR3 protein is CSAGTSGGLRNTDTQYF. The CDR3 bases are TGCAGTGCTGGGACTAGCGGGGGGCTTCGAAACACAGATACGCAGTATTTT.